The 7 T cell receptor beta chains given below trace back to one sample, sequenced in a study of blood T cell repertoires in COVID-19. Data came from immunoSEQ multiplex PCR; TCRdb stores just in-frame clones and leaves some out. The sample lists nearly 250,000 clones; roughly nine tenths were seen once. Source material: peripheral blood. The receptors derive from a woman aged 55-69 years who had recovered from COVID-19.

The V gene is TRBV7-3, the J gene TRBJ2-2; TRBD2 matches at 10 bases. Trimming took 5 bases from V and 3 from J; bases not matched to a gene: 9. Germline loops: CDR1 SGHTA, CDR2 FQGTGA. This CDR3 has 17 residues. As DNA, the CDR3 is TGTGCCAGCAGCCCGCCCACTAGCGGGGATTACACCGGGGAGCTGTTTTTT. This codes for CASSPPTSGDYTGELFF.

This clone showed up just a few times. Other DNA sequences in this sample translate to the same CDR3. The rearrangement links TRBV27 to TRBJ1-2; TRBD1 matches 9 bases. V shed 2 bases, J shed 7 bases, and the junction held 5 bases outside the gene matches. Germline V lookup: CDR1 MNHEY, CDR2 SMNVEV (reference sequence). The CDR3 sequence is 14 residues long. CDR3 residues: CASSLGQGHRGYTF. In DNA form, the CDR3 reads TGTGCCAGCAGTTTAGGACAGGGGCATCGTGGCTACACCTTC.

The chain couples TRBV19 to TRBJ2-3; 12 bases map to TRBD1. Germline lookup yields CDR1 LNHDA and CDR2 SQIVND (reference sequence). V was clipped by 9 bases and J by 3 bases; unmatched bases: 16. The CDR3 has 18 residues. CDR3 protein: CASDRDRGRGMRTDTQYF. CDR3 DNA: TGTGCCAGCGATAGGGACAGGGGGCGCGGAATGCGAACAGATACGCAGTATTTT.

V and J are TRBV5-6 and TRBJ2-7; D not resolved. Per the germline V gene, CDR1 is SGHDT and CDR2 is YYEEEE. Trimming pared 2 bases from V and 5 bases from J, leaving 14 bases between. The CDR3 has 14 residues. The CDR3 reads CASSFSPNSHEQYF. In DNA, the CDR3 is TGTGCCAGCAGCTTCAGCCCTAATAGCCACGAGCAGTACTTC.

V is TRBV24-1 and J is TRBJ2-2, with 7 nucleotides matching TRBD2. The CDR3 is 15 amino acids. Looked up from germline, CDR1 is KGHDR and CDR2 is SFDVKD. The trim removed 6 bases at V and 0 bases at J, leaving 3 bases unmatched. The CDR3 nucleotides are TGTGCCACCAGTCAGAGCGGGGCGAACACCGGGGAGCTGTTTTTT. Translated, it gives CATSQSGANTGELFF.

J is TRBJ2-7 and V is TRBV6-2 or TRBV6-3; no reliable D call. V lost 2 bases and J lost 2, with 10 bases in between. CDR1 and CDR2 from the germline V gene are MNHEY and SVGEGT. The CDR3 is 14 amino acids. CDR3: CASSYPNPPYEQYF. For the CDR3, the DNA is TGTGCCAGCAGTTACCCCAATCCCCCCTACGAGCAGTACTTC.

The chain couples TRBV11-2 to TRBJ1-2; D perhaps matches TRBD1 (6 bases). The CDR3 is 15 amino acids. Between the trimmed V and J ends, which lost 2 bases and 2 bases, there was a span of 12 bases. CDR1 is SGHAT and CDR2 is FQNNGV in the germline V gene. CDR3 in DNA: TGTGCCAGCAGCTTAATCTACAGGGAGAACTATGGCTACACCTTC. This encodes CASSLIYRENYGYTF.